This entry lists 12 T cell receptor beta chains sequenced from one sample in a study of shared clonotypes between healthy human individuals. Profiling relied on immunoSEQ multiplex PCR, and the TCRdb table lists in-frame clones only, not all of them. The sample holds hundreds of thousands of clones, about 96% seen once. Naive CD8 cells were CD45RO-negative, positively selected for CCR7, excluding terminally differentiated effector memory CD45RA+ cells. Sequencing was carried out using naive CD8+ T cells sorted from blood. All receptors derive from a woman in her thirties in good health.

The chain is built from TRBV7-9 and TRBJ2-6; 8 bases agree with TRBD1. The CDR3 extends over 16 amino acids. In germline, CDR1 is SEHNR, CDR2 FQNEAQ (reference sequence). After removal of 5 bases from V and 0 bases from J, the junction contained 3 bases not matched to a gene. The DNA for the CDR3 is TGTGCCAGCAGCATAACAGGGGGCTCTGGGGCCAACGTCCTGACTTTC. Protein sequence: CASSITGGSGANVLTF.

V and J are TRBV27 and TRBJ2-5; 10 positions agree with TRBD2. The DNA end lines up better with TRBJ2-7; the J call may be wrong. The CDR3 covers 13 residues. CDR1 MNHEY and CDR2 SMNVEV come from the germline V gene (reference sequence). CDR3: CASSLAGAYEQYF. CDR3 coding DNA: TGTGCCAGCAGCCTAGCGGGAGCCTACGAGCAGTACTTC.

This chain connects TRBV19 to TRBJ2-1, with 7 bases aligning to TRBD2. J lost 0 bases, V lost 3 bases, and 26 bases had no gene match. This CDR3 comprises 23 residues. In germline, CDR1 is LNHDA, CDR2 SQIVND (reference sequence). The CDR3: CASSIPPGSLGGLLARSYNEQFF. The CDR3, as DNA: TGTGCCAGTAGTATCCCGCCCGGCTCTCTTGGGGGATTACTAGCGCGCTCCTACAATGAGCAGTTCTTC.

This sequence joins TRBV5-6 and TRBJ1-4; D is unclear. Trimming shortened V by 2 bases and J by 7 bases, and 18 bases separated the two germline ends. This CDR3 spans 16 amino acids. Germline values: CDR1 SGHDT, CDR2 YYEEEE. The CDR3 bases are TGTGCCAGCAGCTTTTGGACGGCTCTAGAGGGTGAAAAACTGTTTTTT. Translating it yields CASSFWTALEGEKLFF.

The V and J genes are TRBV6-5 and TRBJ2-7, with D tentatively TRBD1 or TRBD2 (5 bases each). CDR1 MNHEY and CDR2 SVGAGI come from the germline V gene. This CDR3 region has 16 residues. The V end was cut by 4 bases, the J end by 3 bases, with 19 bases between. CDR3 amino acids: CASSLDPGPSNYEQYF. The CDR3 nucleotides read TGTGCCAGCAGTTTAGATCCGGGACCCTCGAACTACGAGCAGTACTTC.

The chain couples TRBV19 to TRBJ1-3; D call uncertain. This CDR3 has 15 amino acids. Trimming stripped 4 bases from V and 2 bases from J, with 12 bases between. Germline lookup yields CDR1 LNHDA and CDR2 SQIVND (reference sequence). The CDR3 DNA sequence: TGTGCCAGTAGTAAGATGAGGGAAGCTGGAAACACCATATATTTT. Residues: CASSKMREAGNTIYF.

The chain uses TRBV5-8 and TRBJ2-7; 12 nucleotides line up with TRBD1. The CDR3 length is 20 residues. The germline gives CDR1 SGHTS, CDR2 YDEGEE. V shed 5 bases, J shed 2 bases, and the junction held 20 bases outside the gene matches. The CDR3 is CASSSIVSGQGAYLPYEQYF. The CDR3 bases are TGTGCCAGCAGTTCAATAGTTTCGGGACAGGGGGCGTACCTGCCCTACGAGCAGTACTTC.

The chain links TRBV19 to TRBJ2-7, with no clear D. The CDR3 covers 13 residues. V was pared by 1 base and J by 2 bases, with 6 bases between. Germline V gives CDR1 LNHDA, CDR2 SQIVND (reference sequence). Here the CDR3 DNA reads TGTGCCAGTAGTATAGGACGGGCCTACGAGCAGTACTTC. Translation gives CASSIGRAYEQYF.

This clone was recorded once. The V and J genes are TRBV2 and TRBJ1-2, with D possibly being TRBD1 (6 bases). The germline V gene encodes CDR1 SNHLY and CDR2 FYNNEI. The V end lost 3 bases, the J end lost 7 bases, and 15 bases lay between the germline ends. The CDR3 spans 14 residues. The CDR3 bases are TGTGCCAGCAGTGAGCTGGACAGACTGGGTGGCTACACCTTC. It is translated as CASSELDRLGGYTF.

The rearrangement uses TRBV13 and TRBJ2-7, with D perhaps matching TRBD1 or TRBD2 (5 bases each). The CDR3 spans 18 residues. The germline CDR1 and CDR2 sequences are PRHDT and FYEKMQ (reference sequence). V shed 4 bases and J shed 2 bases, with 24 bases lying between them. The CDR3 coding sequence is TGTGCCAGCAGCTCGGACGGCTTAACTGGGGGTCGTCCCTACGAGCAGTACTTC. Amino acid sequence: CASSSDGLTGGRPYEQYF.

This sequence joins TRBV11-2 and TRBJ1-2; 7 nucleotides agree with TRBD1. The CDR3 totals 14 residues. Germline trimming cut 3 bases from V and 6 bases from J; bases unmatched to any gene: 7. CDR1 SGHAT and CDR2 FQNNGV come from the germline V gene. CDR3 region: CASSFTTGVDGYTF. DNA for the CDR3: TGTGCCAGCAGCTTTACTACAGGGGTGGATGGCTACACCTTC. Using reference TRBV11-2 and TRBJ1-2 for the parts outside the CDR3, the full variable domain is EAGVAQSPRYKIIEKRQSVAFWCNPISGHATLYWYQQILGQGPKLLIQFQNNGVVDDSQLPKDRFSAERLKGVDSTLKIQPAKLEDSAVYLCASSFTTGVDGYTFGSGTRLTVV.

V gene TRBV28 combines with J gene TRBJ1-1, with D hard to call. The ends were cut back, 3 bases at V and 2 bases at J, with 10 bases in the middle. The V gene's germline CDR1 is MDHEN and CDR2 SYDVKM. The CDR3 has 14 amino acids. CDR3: CASSLEILNTEAFF. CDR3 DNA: TGTGCCAGCAGTTTGGAGATTTTAAACACTGAAGCTTTCTTT.